These T cell receptor beta chains were read from a single sample in a study of blood T cells in healthy people across ages. TCRdb reanalysed the 5' RACE reads using MiXCR and keeps one entry per CDR3 protein. The data hold around 1.5 million distinct CDR3 sequences, with about 43% observed a single time. Material for sequencing was blood. All receptors come from a woman aged 18-35 years in good health. Each CDR3 is given with its conserved first and last residue. Each record gives: CDR3 protein, CDR3 DNA, J gene, V gene, clone size, D gene. D genes are given only for firm matches. Rows give clone size only sometimes, using once, few, many, or a class for an expanded clone.

cdr3_aa: CASSYGGIDTDTQYF; cdr3_nt: TGTGCCAGCAGTTACGGGGGGATTGACACAGATACGCAGTATTTT; j_call: TRBJ2-3; v_call: TRBV12-3/TRBV12-4; clone_size: many; d_call: TRBD2
cdr3_aa: CAHGVGRHSRGYTF; cdr3_nt: TGTGCCCATGGAGTGGGTCGCCATAGCCGCGGCTACACCTTC; j_call: TRBJ1-2; v_call: TRBV30; clone_size: .; d_call: .
cdr3_aa: CASSPTDPLPHEQYF; cdr3_nt: TGTGCCAGCAGTCCTACCGACCCCTTACCCCACGAGCAGTACTTC; j_call: TRBJ2-7; v_call: TRBV12-3/TRBV12-4; clone_size: .; d_call: .
cdr3_aa: CASSFEGASNSPLHF; cdr3_nt: TGTGCCAGCAGCTTTGAGGGGGCCAGTAATTCACCCCTCCACTTT; j_call: TRBJ1-6; v_call: TRBV9; clone_size: few; d_call: TRBD1
cdr3_aa: CASSRPANRVGNYGYTF; cdr3_nt: TGTGCCAGCAGCCGTCCGGCCAACAGGGTGGGGAACTATGGCTACACCTTC; j_call: TRBJ1-2; v_call: TRBV6-2/TRBV6-3; clone_size: .; d_call: .
cdr3_aa: CASSMTSPYNEQFF; cdr3_nt: TGTGCCAGTAGTATGACTAGTCCCTACAATGAGCAGTTCTTC; j_call: TRBJ2-1; v_call: TRBV19; clone_size: .; d_call: .
cdr3_aa: CASAMTSGTDTQYF; cdr3_nt: TGCGCCAGCGCCATGACTAGCGGCACAGATACGCAGTATTTT; j_call: TRBJ2-3; v_call: TRBV10-1; clone_size: few; d_call: TRBD2
cdr3_aa: CASGLLSLGSEQYF; cdr3_nt: TGTGCCAGCGGCCTGCTCTCATTGGGAAGTGAGCAGTACTTC; j_call: TRBJ2-5; v_call: TRBV6-1; clone_size: once; d_call: .
cdr3_aa: CASSGGLQEIQYF; cdr3_nt: TGTGCCAGCAGCGGCGGACTCCAAGAGATCCAGTACTTC; j_call: TRBJ2-5; v_call: TRBV9; clone_size: few; d_call: .
cdr3_aa: CASRGGPEAFF; cdr3_nt: TGTGCCAGCCGCGGGGGACCTGAAGCTTTCTTT; j_call: TRBJ1-1; v_call: TRBV7-2; clone_size: .; d_call: .
cdr3_aa: CASNRWSPNTDTQYF; cdr3_nt: TGTGCCAGCAACCGGTGGAGCCCGAACACAGATACGCAGTATTTT; j_call: TRBJ2-3; v_call: TRBV5-6; clone_size: few; d_call: .
cdr3_aa: CAIRGTGTEFRNEQFF; cdr3_nt: TGTGCCATCAGAGGAACCGGGACAGAGTTCCGTAATGAGCAGTTCTTC; j_call: TRBJ2-1; v_call: TRBV10-3; clone_size: few; d_call: TRBD1
cdr3_aa: CSANRLAGGPRSTDTQYF; cdr3_nt: TGCAGTGCCAACCGACTAGCGGGGGGGCCGAGGAGCACAGATACGCAGTATTTT; j_call: TRBJ2-3; v_call: TRBV20-1; clone_size: few; d_call: TRBD2
cdr3_aa: CSGKRGNTEAFF; cdr3_nt: TGCAGCGGCAAAAGGGGGAACACTGAAGCTTTCTTT; j_call: TRBJ1-1; v_call: TRBV29-1; clone_size: .; d_call: .
cdr3_aa: CASSANGGVYNEQFF; cdr3_nt: TGTGCCAGCAGCGCTAACGGGGGGGTCTACAATGAGCAGTTCTTC; j_call: TRBJ2-1; v_call: TRBV9; clone_size: few; d_call: TRBD2
cdr3_aa: CASSLPSGGPGYEQYF; cdr3_nt: TGTGCCAGCAGTCTGCCCTCGGGGGGCCCTGGGTACGAGCAGTACTTC; j_call: TRBJ2-7; v_call: TRBV6-1; clone_size: .; d_call: .
cdr3_aa: CASSSVRQAFF; cdr3_nt: TGTGCCAGCAGTTCAGTTCGCCAAGCTTTCTTT; j_call: TRBJ1-1; v_call: TRBV27; clone_size: few; d_call: .
cdr3_aa: CSARAGAGPEAFF; cdr3_nt: TGCAGTGCTAGAGCAGGGGCGGGGCCTGAAGCTTTCTTT; j_call: TRBJ1-1; v_call: TRBV20-1; clone_size: .; d_call: .
cdr3_aa: CSAQKGGLNTGELFF; cdr3_nt: TGCAGTGCTCAAAAAGGGGGGCTGAACACCGGGGAGCTGTTTTTT; j_call: TRBJ2-2; v_call: TRBV20-1; clone_size: .; d_call: .
cdr3_aa: CSARDNLAGTYNEQFF; cdr3_nt: TGCAGTGCTAGAGACAATCTAGCGGGGACTTACAATGAGCAGTTCTTC; j_call: TRBJ2-1; v_call: TRBV20-1; clone_size: once; d_call: TRBD2
cdr3_aa: CASSLRQWNTEAFF; cdr3_nt: TGTGCCAGCAGCCTACGACAGTGGAACACTGAAGCTTTCTTT; j_call: TRBJ1-1; v_call: TRBV14; clone_size: .; d_call: .
cdr3_aa: CASSQDPTPKIQYF; cdr3_nt: TGCGCCAGCAGCCAAGATCCTACGCCAAAAATTCAGTACTTC; j_call: TRBJ2-4; v_call: TRBV4-1; clone_size: .; d_call: .
cdr3_aa: CASSARGQDDEAFF; cdr3_nt: TGTGCCAGCAGCGCCCGAGGGCAGGACGACGAAGCTTTCTTT; j_call: TRBJ1-1; v_call: TRBV7-9; clone_size: .; d_call: .
cdr3_aa: CATSDYFTDTQYF; cdr3_nt: TGTGCCACCAGTGATTATTTCACAGATACGCAGTATTTT; j_call: TRBJ2-3; v_call: TRBV24-1; clone_size: .; d_call: .
cdr3_aa: CASNNPGGSTYEQYF; cdr3_nt: TGTGCCAGCAACAACCCCGGGGGCAGCACCTACGAGCAGTACTTC; j_call: TRBJ2-7; v_call: TRBV6-1; clone_size: .; d_call: .
cdr3_aa: CASSYSQVSYEQYF; cdr3_nt: TGTGCCAGCAGTTACTCGCAGGTCTCCTACGAGCAGTACTTC; j_call: TRBJ2-7; v_call: TRBV6-2/TRBV6-3; clone_size: few; d_call: .
cdr3_aa: CSVTLGLAGLYNEQFF; cdr3_nt: TGCAGCGTGACCCTCGGACTAGCGGGACTGTACAATGAGCAGTTCTTC; j_call: TRBJ2-1; v_call: TRBV29-1; clone_size: few; d_call: TRBD2
cdr3_aa: CASSLVASGGTTYNEQFF; cdr3_nt: TGTGCCAGCAGCTTAGTGGCTAGCGGGGGGACTACCTACAATGAACAGTTCTTC; j_call: TRBJ2-1; v_call: TRBV11-1; clone_size: .; d_call: TRBD2
cdr3_aa: CASSFLRGETQYF; cdr3_nt: TGTGCCAGCAGTTTCTTAAGGGGGGAGACCCAGTACTTC; j_call: TRBJ2-5; v_call: TRBV12-3/TRBV12-4; clone_size: few; d_call: .
cdr3_aa: CASRGRGGTDTQYF; cdr3_nt: TGTGCCAGCAGAGGGAGAGGGGGAACAGATACGCAGTATTTT; j_call: TRBJ2-3; v_call: TRBV12-3/TRBV12-4; clone_size: .; d_call: .
cdr3_aa: CASSHVQGMGYEQYF; cdr3_nt: TGTGCCAGCAGCCACGTTCAGGGGATGGGCTACGAGCAGTACTTC; j_call: TRBJ2-7; v_call: TRBV5-6; clone_size: few; d_call: .
cdr3_aa: CASSLSLTSGGGTQYF; cdr3_nt: TGTGCCAGCAGTTTGTCCCTCACTAGCGGGGGTGGGACCCAGTACTTC; j_call: TRBJ2-5; v_call: TRBV27; clone_size: .; d_call: TRBD2
cdr3_aa: CASSLATSGGTDTEYF; cdr3_nt: TGTGCCAGCAGTTTGGCGACTAGCGGGGGCACAGATACGGAGTATTTT; j_call: TRBJ2-3; v_call: TRBV12-3/TRBV12-4; clone_size: .; d_call: TRBD2
cdr3_aa: CSAAGTGANTIYF; cdr3_nt: TGCAGTGCTGCCGGGACAGGGGCGAACACCATATATTTT; j_call: TRBJ1-3; v_call: TRBV20-1; clone_size: .; d_call: TRBD1
cdr3_aa: CSARDWGGLDSPLHF; cdr3_nt: TGCAGTGCTAGAGATTGGGGGGGACTAGATTCACCCCTCCACTTT; j_call: TRBJ1-6; v_call: TRBV20-1; clone_size: .; d_call: .
cdr3_aa: CASSLTGLEAFF; cdr3_nt: TGTGCCAGCAGCCTGACAGGACTCGAAGCTTTCTTT; j_call: TRBJ1-1; v_call: TRBV6-1; clone_size: .; d_call: .
cdr3_aa: CASLDPAGGPGETQYF; cdr3_nt: TGTGCCAGCCTCGATCCAGCGGGAGGGCCTGGAGAGACCCAGTACTTC; j_call: TRBJ2-5; v_call: TRBV6-6; clone_size: .; d_call: TRBD2
cdr3_aa: CASSYLAGGRYF; cdr3_nt: TGTGCCAGCAGTTATCTAGCGGGGGGGCGGTACTTC; j_call: TRBJ2-5; v_call: TRBV28; clone_size: .; d_call: TRBD2
cdr3_aa: CASKRVNQETQYF; cdr3_nt: TGTGCCAGCAAGCGGGTAAATCAAGAGACCCAGTACTTC; j_call: TRBJ2-5; v_call: TRBV6-2/TRBV6-3; clone_size: .; d_call: .
cdr3_aa: CASSYELTGGNEQFF; cdr3_nt: TGTGCCAGCAGTTACGAACTGACAGGCGGCAATGAGCAGTTCTTC; j_call: TRBJ2-1; v_call: TRBV7-6; clone_size: .; d_call: .
cdr3_aa: CSALRGIIYQGTQYF; cdr3_nt: TGCAGCGCCCTCCGGGGCATAATATACCAAGGGACCCAGTACTTC; j_call: TRBJ2-5; v_call: TRBV29-1; clone_size: .; d_call: .
cdr3_aa: CSVRGQSSYEQYF; cdr3_nt: TGCAGCGTTAGGGGACAGAGCTCCTACGAGCAGTACTTC; j_call: TRBJ2-7; v_call: TRBV29-1; clone_size: .; d_call: TRBD1
cdr3_aa: CAWSVLSRGIQYF; cdr3_nt: TGTGCCTGGAGTGTACTAAGTCGTGGCATTCAGTACTTC; j_call: TRBJ2-4; v_call: TRBV30; clone_size: .; d_call: .
cdr3_aa: CASNLVGGYESPLHF; cdr3_nt: TGTGCCAGCAACTTAGTAGGCGGGTATGAATCACCCCTCCACTTT; j_call: TRBJ1-6; v_call: TRBV13; clone_size: once; d_call: .
cdr3_aa: CAIRGTSEGADYEQYF; cdr3_nt: TGTGCCATCAGGGGGACTAGCGAAGGGGCTGACTACGAGCAGTACTTC; j_call: TRBJ2-7; v_call: TRBV10-3; clone_size: .; d_call: TRBD2
cdr3_aa: CASSAGTVNQPQHF; cdr3_nt: TGTGCCAGCAGTGCCGGGACGGTAAATCAGCCCCAGCATTTT; j_call: TRBJ1-5; v_call: TRBV27; clone_size: once; d_call: .
cdr3_aa: CASSPWSGNNQPQHF; cdr3_nt: TGTGCCAGCAGCCCCTGGAGCGGGAATAATCAGCCCCAGCATTTT; j_call: TRBJ1-5; v_call: TRBV6-1; clone_size: .; d_call: .
cdr3_aa: CASRFQGYEQYF; cdr3_nt: TGTGCCAGCAGATTCCAGGGGTACGAGCAGTACTTC; j_call: TRBJ2-7; v_call: TRBV2; clone_size: .; d_call: .
cdr3_aa: CASSLHQGSEAFF; cdr3_nt: TGTGCCAGCAGCCTCCACCAGGGCTCTGAAGCTTTCTTT; j_call: TRBJ1-1; v_call: TRBV9; clone_size: .; d_call: .
cdr3_aa: CASSFGQGEQYF; cdr3_nt: TGCGCCAGCAGCTTTGGACAGGGTGAGCAGTACTTC; j_call: TRBJ2-7; v_call: TRBV5-1; clone_size: many; d_call: TRBD1
cdr3_aa: CASSPGGQDTQYF; cdr3_nt: TGTGCCAGCAGCCCGGGGGGCCAAGATACGCAGTATTTT; j_call: TRBJ2-3; v_call: TRBV28; clone_size: once; d_call: .
cdr3_aa: CSARGGQGGNTIYF; cdr3_nt: TGCAGTGCTAGAGGGGGACAGGGGGGAAACACCATATATTTT; j_call: TRBJ1-3; v_call: TRBV20-1; clone_size: .; d_call: TRBD1
cdr3_aa: CASSQAAGDPETQYF; cdr3_nt: TGCGCCAGCAGCCAAGCAGCGGGAGATCCAGAGACCCAGTACTTC; j_call: TRBJ2-5; v_call: TRBV4-1; clone_size: .; d_call: TRBD2